The 30 T cell receptor beta chains reported below all come from one sample, sequenced in a study of T cells after yellow fever vaccination. In TCRdb, the 5' RACE reads were re-called with MiXCR into one record per CDR3 protein. The sample has 620,000 or so distinct CDR3 sequences, 17% seen once. The source was PBMCs, collected about 5 days after the first yellow fever vaccination. Every receptor here comes from a man between 18 and 29 years old who received the YFV17D yellow fever vaccine.

This rearrangement joins TRBV20-1 to TRBJ2-3, with 11 bases fitting TRBD2. The CDR3 sequence is 14 residues long. The ends lost 0 bases at V and 6 bases at J; junction bases unmatched: 2. Germline loops: CDR1 DFQATT, CDR2 SNEGSKA (reference sequence). CDR3 in DNA: TGCAGTGCTAGAGATAGCGGGGGGGCCGATACGCAGTATTTT. It encodes CSARDSGGADTQYF.

The sample holds many counts of this clonotype. One end of the junction does not line up with germline, which may come from a read error. The rearrangement uses TRBV4-1 and TRBJ2-1; D not resolved. In germline, CDR1 is MGHRA, CDR2 YSYEKL. The CDR3 consists of 11 residues. This CDR3 reads CASSHYNEQFF. CDR3 coding DNA: TGTGCCAGCAGCCACTACAATGAGCAGTTCTTC.

The chain combines TRBV5-1 with TRBJ1-1; 7 bases align to TRBD1. CDR1 is SGHRS, CDR2 YFSETQ, per germline. The CDR3 contains 16 residues. The junction had 9 bases not matched to a gene; V was cut back by 2 bases and J by 2 bases. CDR3 sequence: CASSFQPGTVNTEAFF. DNA of the CDR3: TGCGCCAGCAGCTTCCAGCCCGGGACAGTTAACACTGAAGCTTTCTTT.

This clonotype was observed a few times. The V and J genes are TRBV30 and TRBJ1-5, with TRBD1 as a possible D gene (6 bases). Trimming cost V 1 base and J 8 bases, with 12 bases left between them. CDR1 is GTSNPN and CDR2 is SVGIG in the germline V gene (reference sequence). The CDR3 spans 13 residues. The CDR3 reads CAWSAQQGKPQHF. Written as DNA, the CDR3 is TGTGCCTGGAGTGCGCAGCAGGGGAAGCCCCAGCATTTT.

This clonotype has a handful of counts. The V gene is TRBV9, the J gene TRBJ2-1; D is unresolved. Trimming pared 2 bases from V and 6 bases from J, leaving 15 bases between. This CDR3 contains 15 residues. In germline, CDR1 is SGDLS, CDR2 YYNGEE. The CDR3 bases are TGTGCCAGCAGCGTTACCCCCCTTGTACTCAATGAGCAGTTCTTC. Protein sequence: CASSVTPLVLNEQFF.

This clonotype turned up a few times. The J gene is TRBJ1-2, the V gene TRBV10-3, with unresolved D. The CDR3 is made up of 18 amino acids. V dropped 4 bases and J dropped 1 base, with 22 bases sitting between them. Germline V gives CDR1 ENHRY, CDR2 SYGVKD. Here the CDR3 reads CAISAPPAKRGVNYGYTF. As DNA, the CDR3 is TGTGCCATCAGTGCCCCCCCGGCGAAAAGAGGAGTTAACTATGGCTACACCTTC.

This clonotype was detected a few times. The CDR3 loop reads CASSLLAMDETQYF. CDR3 in DNA: TGTGCCAGCAGCCTACTAGCGATGGATGAGACCCAGTACTTC. The rearrangement joins TRBV7-2 to TRBJ2-5, with 7 bases that match TRBD2. V trimming: 5 bases; J trimming: 5 bases; junction bases outside the gene matches: 8. Per the germline V gene, CDR1 is SGHTA and CDR2 is FQGNSA. The CDR3 consists of 14 residues.

The chain couples TRBV29-1 to TRBJ1-2; D unresolved. This CDR3 has 15 amino acids. With 5 bases removed from V and 4 bases from J, the gap between germline ends came to 20 bases. The germline CDR1 and CDR2 sequences are SQVTM and ANQGSEA. The CDR3 loop reads CSVNSGPHLFYGYTF. The CDR3 DNA follows: TGCAGCGTTAATAGCGGGCCCCATCTCTTCTATGGCTACACCTTC. The full variable domain, its missing parts supplied by reference TRBV29-1 and TRBJ1-2, is SAVISQKPSRDICQRGTSLTIQCQVDSQVTMMFWYRQQPGQSLTLIATANQGSEATYESGFVIDKFPISRPNLTFSTLTVSNMSPEDSSIYLCSVNSGPHLFYGYTFGSGTRLTVV.

Only one count was recorded for this clonotype. CDR3 residues: CASSQEQGSTGELFF. The DNA of the CDR3 is TGCGCCAGCAGCCAAGAACAGGGAAGCACCGGGGAGCTGTTTTTT. The V and J genes are TRBV4-1 and TRBJ2-2; D may be TRBD1 (6 bases). V gave up 0 bases and J gave up 4 bases, with 9 bases separating them. Germline CDR1 and CDR2: MGHRA and YSYEKL. This CDR3 has 15 residues.

V gene TRBV12-3 or TRBV12-4 combines with J gene TRBJ1-6, with TRBD1 identical over 7 bases. With 6 bases clipped from V and 10 bases from J, the junction kept 21 bases outside the gene matches. The CDR3 contains 18 residues. CDR3 DNA: TGTGCCAGCAGGGAAAGGACCGGGACAGCTTTTCCAGGGTCACCCCTCCACTTT. Translation: CASRERTGTAFPGSPLHF.

DNA of the CDR3: TGCAGTGCTAGAGCGGGTCGGGGAATTCTCTATGGCTACACCTTC. Protein product: CSARAGRGILYGYTF. The rearrangement uses TRBV20-1 and TRBJ1-2, with unresolved D. The V end was cut by 1 base, the J end by 4 bases, with 16 bases between. CDR1 and CDR2 from the germline V gene are DFQATT and SNEGSKA (reference sequence). This CDR3 comprises 15 residues.

This clonotype was counted between two and nine times. The chain uses TRBV11-1 and TRBJ2-1; 7 nucleotides match TRBD2. Unmatched junction bases numbered 19, after V lost 5 bases and J lost 6 bases. CDR1 and CDR2 from the germline V gene are SGHAT and FQDESV (reference sequence). CDR3 length: 18 amino acids. In DNA form, the CDR3 reads TGTGCCAGCAGCCCCCCCCCCGGACTAGTGTCTAATCCCAATGAGCAGTTCTTC. The encoded protein is CASSPPPGLVSNPNEQFF.

CDR3: CSARDGEDVWETQYF. The CDR3 nucleotides are TGCAGTGCTAGAGATGGGGAAGATGTATGGGAGACCCAGTACTTC. The V gene is TRBV20-1, the J gene TRBJ2-5; D is ambiguous. V lost 0 bases to trimming and J lost 5 bases, with 16 bases between them. The CDR3 covers 15 residues. Germline V CDR1 and CDR2: DFQATT, SNEGSKA (reference sequence).

The chain employs TRBV5-1 and TRBJ1-1; D call uncertain. Per germline, CDR1 SGHRS and CDR2 YFSETQ. The ends were cut back, 4 bases at V and 0 bases at J, with 16 bases in the middle. This CDR3 contains 16 residues. CDR3 protein: CASSLHGGALNTEAFF. The CDR3, as DNA: TGCGCCAGCAGCCTGCACGGTGGAGCTCTGAACACTGAAGCTTTCTTT.

This clonotype appeared a few times. The V gene is TRBV28, the J gene TRBJ2-5; 8 nucleotides agree with TRBD1. V trimming: 5 bases; J trimming: 9 bases; junction bases outside the gene matches: 11. Germline CDR1 MDHEN, CDR2 SYDVKM. The CDR3 is 14 amino acids. This CDR3 is CASSKTGAESAQYF. The CDR3, as DNA: TGTGCCAGCAGTAAGACAGGGGCGGAGTCGGCCCAGTACTTC.

V usage is TRBV25-1 and J usage is TRBJ2-1; D possibly corresponds to TRBD2 (5 bases). Trimming left V 4 bases short and J 5 bases short, with 12 bases between. This CDR3 spans 14 amino acids. Germline V CDR1 and CDR2: MGHDK, SYGVNS. The CDR3 loop is CASSGRGDHNEQFF. The DNA of the CDR3 is TGTGCCAGCAGTGGTCGGGGAGATCACAATGAGCAGTTCTTC.

This clonotype was seen a handful of times. This chain links TRBV6-1 with TRBJ1-4, with D perhaps TRBD1 (5 bases). V was clipped by 3 bases and J by 11 bases, with 13 bases between them. The CDR3 length is 13 residues. Germline-derived CDR1 and CDR2 are MNHNS and SASEGT. CDR3 in amino acids: CASSDPEGWKLFF. As DNA, the CDR3 is TGTGCCAGCAGTGACCCGGAGGGGTGGAAACTGTTTTTT.

This clonotype was counted only a few times. The CDR3 region has the DNA TGTGCCAGTAGTATGGAAGCGGGGGGCCAAGAGACCCAGTACTTC. It yields the protein CASSMEAGGQETQYF. V gene TRBV19 combines with J gene TRBJ2-5; 9 bases fit TRBD2. The CDR3 consists of 15 residues. Looked up from germline, CDR1 is LNHDA and CDR2 is SQIVND (reference sequence). V gave up 3 bases and J gave up 1 base; unmatched junction bases: 3.

This clonotype was seen repeatedly, ten times or more. This rearrangement joins TRBV12-3 or TRBV12-4 to TRBJ1-1, with no clear D. Trimming removed 5 bases from V and 4 bases from J, with 8 bases in between. The CDR3 has 12 amino acids. The CDR3 spells CASSPLGTEAFF. In DNA, the CDR3 is TGTGCCAGCAGTCCCTTGGGCACTGAAGCTTTCTTT.

This clonotype appeared a few times. V usage is TRBV27 and J usage is TRBJ2-5; perhaps TRBD2 as D (6 bases). The CDR3 consists of 14 residues. The V gene lost 6 bases and the J gene lost 7 bases, with 18 bases spanning the gap. The V gene's germline CDR1 is MNHEY and CDR2 SMNVEV (reference sequence). The CDR3 DNA reads as TGTGCCAGCAGGCGTTTGGGGGAGGTGGCGACCCAGTACTTC. This codes for CASRRLGEVATQYF.

In its sample, this clonotype was seen a few times. The chain carries TRBV5-1 and TRBJ2-5, with TRBD1 as a possible D gene (6 bases). V was shortened by 4 bases and J by 1 base, with 11 bases between the two germline ends. CDR1 and CDR2 (germline): SGHRS, YFSETQ. CDR3 size: 14 residues. The CDR3 reads CASSLQQGQETQYF. CDR3 DNA sequence: TGCGCCAGCAGCCTTCAACAGGGCCAAGAGACCCAGTACTTC.

As DNA, the CDR3 is TGTGCCAGCAGGTTTAGCGGTTTACAGAATGAGCAGTTCTTC. Its translation is CASRFSGLQNEQFF. The rearrangement uses TRBV13 and TRBJ2-1, with a weak D call TRBD2 (6 bases). Germline CDR1 is PRHDT and CDR2 is FYEKMQ (reference sequence). CDR3 size: 14 residues. V was shortened by 6 bases and J by 7 bases, with 16 bases between the two germline ends.

This clonotype was found a few times. The chain has TRBV4-3 and TRBJ2-3, with a possible D match to TRBD2 (6 bases). This CDR3 comprises 15 residues. The germline V gene encodes CDR1 LGHNA and CDR2 YSLEER. Trimming removed 3 bases at V and 6 bases at J, with 16 bases between. The CDR3 protein is CASSQDGLNTDTQYF. The CDR3 nucleotides are TGCGCCAGCAGCCAGGACGGACTAAATACGGATACGCAGTATTTT.

The table lists this clonotype with a few counts. The rearrangement uses TRBV3-1 and TRBJ1-1; the D is unclear. Germline CDR1 LGHDT, CDR2 YNNKEL (reference sequence). This CDR3 spans 12 amino acids. The ends were cut back, 1 base at V and 5 bases at J, with 5 bases in the middle. This CDR3 reads CASSQAVTEAFF. DNA of the CDR3: TGTGCCAGCAGCCAAGCTGTAACTGAAGCTTTCTTT.

V gene TRBV7-2 combines with J gene TRBJ2-3; D tentatively fits TRBD1 or TRBD2 (5 bases each). V was cut by 8 bases and J by 5 bases, with 17 bases left in between. This CDR3 comprises 14 residues. Germline CDR1 is SGHTA and CDR2 is FQGNSA. The CDR3 loop is CASLYGGWGDTQYF. Written as DNA, the CDR3 is TGTGCCAGCCTATATGGGGGTTGGGGAGATACGCAGTATTTT.

The rearrangement uses TRBV18 and TRBJ1-5; TRBD1 is a possible D gene (6 bases). Germline values: CDR1 KGHSH, CDR2 LQKENI. The CDR3 runs 18 residues. V lost 3 bases and J lost 6, with 24 bases in between. DNA of the CDR3: TGTGCCAGCTCACCTAGCGGCCCCCTGGGGGCGCGGATTCAGCCCCAGCATTTT. Translation: CASSPSGPLGARIQPQHF.

At least ten counts were recorded for this clonotype. This chain uses TRBV5-1 with TRBJ2-1; 7 bases map to TRBD2. Looked up from germline, CDR1 is SGHRS and CDR2 is YFSETQ. The CDR3 spans 15 residues. V was clipped by 6 bases and J by 4 bases; unmatched bases: 10. The CDR3 DNA sequence: TGCGCCAGCATGGGGGGGTACCCATATTACAATGAGCAGTTCTTC. This gives the protein CASMGGYPYYNEQFF.

Comments on this clonotype: The missing conserved phenylalanine or tryptophan at the end of this CDR3 makes a read error likely. The J gene is TRBJ1-1, the V gene TRBV2; the D gene is possibly TRBD1 (6 bases). CDR3 size: 14 residues. V lost 6 bases and J 5 bases, leaving 16 bases between the germline ends. Looked up from germline, CDR1 is SNHLY and CDR2 is FYNNEI. The CDR3 DNA reads as TGTGCCAGCAGGGCCGAGACAGGAGGAACTGAAGCTTTCCTT. Protein sequence: CASRAETGGTEAFL.

The chain recombines TRBV28 with TRBJ2-3, with 10 bases fitting TRBD1. V shed 9 bases, J shed 2 bases, and the junction held 2 bases outside the gene matches. Germline assignment: CDR1 MDHEN and CDR2 SYDVKM. The CDR3 is 13 amino acids. CDR3 coding DNA: TGTGCCAGTGGACAGGGGGACACAGATACGCAGTATTTT. Its protein is CASGQGDTDTQYF.

This clonotype has just a few counts. The V call is TRBV27, the J call TRBJ1-4; a weak D match, TRBD1 (6 bases). The V and J ends lost 6 bases and 0 bases respectively, with 17 bases between them. Looked up from germline, CDR1 is MNHEY and CDR2 is SMNVEV (reference sequence). The CDR3 has 17 amino acids. The CDR3 region has the DNA TGTGCCAGCAGGCCGGGACAAAGGATCCCAACTAATGAAAAACTGTTTTTT. Protein product: CASRPGQRIPTNEKLFF.